This TCR beta chain emerged from a study of tumor and adjacent non-tumor tissue in lung cancer. The overall study: The patients, roughly 10 men and 5 women, were roughly 30 to 80 with stage I to III disease.

Trimming removed 4 bases from V and 1 base from J; junction bases left unmatched: 2. The CDR3 is 14 amino acids. Germline-derived CDR1 and CDR2 are SGHNT and YENEEA. This clonotype has a count of ten or more. The antigen remains undetermined. RNA was extracted from bulk tissue without any cell sorting. Findings and limits, study-wide: In normal lung, the top 100 clones were significantly more dominant than in tumor.

The library came from three nested PCR rounds adapted from ARM-PCR protocols. One entry per CDR3 protein, called by TCRdb with MiXCR from the multiplex PCR reads. The top ten hold 15% to 20% of the sample, which has under 150,000 distinct CDR3 sequences, around 60% seen once. The TCR comes from a man aged 55 to 70 with small cell lung cancer. Sequencing input: lung tumor tissue. The V gene is TRBV11-3, the J gene TRBJ2-5, with 8 positions matching TRBD1. The CDR3 coding sequence is TGTGCCAGCAGCTCGGGACAGGCCCAAGAGACCCAGTACTTC. This encodes CASSSGQAQETQYF.